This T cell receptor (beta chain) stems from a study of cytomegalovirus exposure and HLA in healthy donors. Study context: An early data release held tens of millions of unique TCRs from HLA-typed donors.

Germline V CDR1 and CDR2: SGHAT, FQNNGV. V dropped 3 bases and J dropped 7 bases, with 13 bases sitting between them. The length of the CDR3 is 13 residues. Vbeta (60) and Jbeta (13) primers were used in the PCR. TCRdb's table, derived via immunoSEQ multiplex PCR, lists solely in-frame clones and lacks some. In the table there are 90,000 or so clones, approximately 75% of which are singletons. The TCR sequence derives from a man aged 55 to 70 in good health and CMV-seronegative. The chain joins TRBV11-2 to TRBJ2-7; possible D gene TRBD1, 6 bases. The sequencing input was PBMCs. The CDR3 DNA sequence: TGTGCCAGCAGCTTCGGACAGTTGCGTGAGCAGTACTTC. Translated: CASSFGQLREQYF.